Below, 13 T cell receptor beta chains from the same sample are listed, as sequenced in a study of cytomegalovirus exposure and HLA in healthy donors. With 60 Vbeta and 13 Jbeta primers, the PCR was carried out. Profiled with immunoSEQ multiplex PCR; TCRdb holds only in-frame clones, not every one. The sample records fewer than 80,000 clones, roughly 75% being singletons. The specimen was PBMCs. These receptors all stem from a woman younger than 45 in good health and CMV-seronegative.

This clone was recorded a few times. CDR3 sequence (DNA): TGTGCCAGCAGCCCCCCTGATGGTAGCGGATTAGGGTACTTC. Amino acid sequence: CASSPPDGSGLGYF. This chain joins TRBV7-9 and TRBJ2-7, with a possible D match to TRBD2 (6 bases). The V gene's germline CDR1 is SEHNR and CDR2 FQNEAQ (reference sequence). The CDR3 is made up of 14 amino acids. Trimming removed 5 bases from V and 12 bases from J, with 23 bases in between.

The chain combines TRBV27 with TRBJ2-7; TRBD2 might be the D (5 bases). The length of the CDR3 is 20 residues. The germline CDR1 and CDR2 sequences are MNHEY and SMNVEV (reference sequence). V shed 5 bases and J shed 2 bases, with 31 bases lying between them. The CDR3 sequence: CASSRPQYGSGRGQPYEQYF. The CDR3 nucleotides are TGTGCCAGCAGTAGACCACAGTACGGGTCTGGTAGAGGGCAACCCTACGAGCAGTACTTC.

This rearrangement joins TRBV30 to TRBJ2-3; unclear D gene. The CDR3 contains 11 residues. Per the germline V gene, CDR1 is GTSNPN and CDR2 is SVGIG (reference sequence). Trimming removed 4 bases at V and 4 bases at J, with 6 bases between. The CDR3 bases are TGTGCCTGGAAGAGGTCAGATACGCAGTATTTT. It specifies CAWKRSDTQYF. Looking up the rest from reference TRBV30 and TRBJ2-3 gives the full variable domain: SQTIHQWPATLVQPVGSPLSLECTVEGTSNPNLYWYRQAAGRGLQLLFYSVGIGQISSEVPQNLSASRPQDRQFILSSKKLLLSDSGFYLCAWKRSDTQYFGPGTRLTVL.

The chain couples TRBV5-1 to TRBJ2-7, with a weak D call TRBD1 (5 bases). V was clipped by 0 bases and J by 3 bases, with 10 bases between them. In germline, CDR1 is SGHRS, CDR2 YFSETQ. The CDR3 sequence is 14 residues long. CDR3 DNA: TGCGCCAGCAGCTTGGAGGGGCACGGCTACGAGCAGTACTTC. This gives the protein CASSLEGHGYEQYF. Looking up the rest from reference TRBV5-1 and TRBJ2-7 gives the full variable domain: KAGVTQTPRYLIKTRGQQVTLSCSPISGHRSVSWYQQTPGQGLQFLFEYFSETQRNKGNFPGRFSGRQFSNSRSEMNVSTLELGDSALYLCASSLEGHGYEQYFGPGTRLTVT.

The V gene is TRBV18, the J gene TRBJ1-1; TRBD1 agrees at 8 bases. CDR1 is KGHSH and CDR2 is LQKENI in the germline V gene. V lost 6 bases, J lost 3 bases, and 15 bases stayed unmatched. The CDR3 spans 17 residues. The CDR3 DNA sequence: TGTGCCAGCTCCCAAGGACAGGGAACTTCGGTAGACACTGAAGCTTTCTTT. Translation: CASSQGQGTSVDTEAFF.

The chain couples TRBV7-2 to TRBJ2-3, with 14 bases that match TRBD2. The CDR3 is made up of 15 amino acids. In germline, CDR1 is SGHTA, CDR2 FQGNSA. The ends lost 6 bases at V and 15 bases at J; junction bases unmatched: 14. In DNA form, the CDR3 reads TGTGCCAGCAGTATTGAGACTAGCGGGAGGGTACAGCGATATTTT. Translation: CASSIETSGRVQRYF.

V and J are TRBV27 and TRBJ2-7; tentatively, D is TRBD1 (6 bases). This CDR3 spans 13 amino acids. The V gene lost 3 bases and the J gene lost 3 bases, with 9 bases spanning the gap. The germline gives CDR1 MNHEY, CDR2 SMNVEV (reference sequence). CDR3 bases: TGTGCCAGCAGTTTCGGACAGATCTACGAGCAGTACTTC. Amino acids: CASSFGQIYEQYF.

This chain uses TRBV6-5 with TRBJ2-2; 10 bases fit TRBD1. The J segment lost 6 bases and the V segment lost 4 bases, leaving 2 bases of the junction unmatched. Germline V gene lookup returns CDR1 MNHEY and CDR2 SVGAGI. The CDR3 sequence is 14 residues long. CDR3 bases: TGTGCCAGCAGTTCTGGGACAGGGGCCGGGGAGCTGTTTTTT. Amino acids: CASSSGTGAGELFF.

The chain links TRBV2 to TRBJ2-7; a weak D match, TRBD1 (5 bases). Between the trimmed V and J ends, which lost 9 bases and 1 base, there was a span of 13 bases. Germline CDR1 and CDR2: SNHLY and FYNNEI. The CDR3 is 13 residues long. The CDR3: CASLTVGSYEQYV. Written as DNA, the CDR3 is TGTGCCAGTTTGACAGTTGGTTCCTACGAGCAGTACGTC.

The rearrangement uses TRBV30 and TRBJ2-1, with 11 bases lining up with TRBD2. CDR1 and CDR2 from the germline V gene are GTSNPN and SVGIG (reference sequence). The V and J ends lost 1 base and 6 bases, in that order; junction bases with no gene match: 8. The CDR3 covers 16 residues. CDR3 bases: TGTGCCTGGAGTGCCCACCTAGCGGGAGGTACCAATGAGCAGTTCTTC. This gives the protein CAWSAHLAGGTNEQFF.

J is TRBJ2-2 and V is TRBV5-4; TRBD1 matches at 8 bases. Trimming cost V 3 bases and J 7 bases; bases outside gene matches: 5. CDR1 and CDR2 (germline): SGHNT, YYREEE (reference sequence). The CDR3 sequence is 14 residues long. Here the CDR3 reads CASSYGTGSGELFF. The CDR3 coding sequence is TGTGCCAGCAGCTACGGGACAGGCAGCGGGGAGCTGTTTTTT.

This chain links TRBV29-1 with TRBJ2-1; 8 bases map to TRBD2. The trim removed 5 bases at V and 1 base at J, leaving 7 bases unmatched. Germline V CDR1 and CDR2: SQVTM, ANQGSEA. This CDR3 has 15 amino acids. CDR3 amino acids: CSVRSGRVSYNEQFF. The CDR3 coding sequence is TGCAGCGTTAGATCCGGGAGGGTATCCTACAATGAGCAGTTCTTC.

The CDR3 nucleotides read TGTGCCAGCAGGACTCGATGGGACTCGTTTAATGGTGATACGCAGTATTTT. Translating gives CASRTRWDSFNGDTQYF. This chain uses TRBV27 with TRBJ2-3; D is perhaps TRBD2 (6 bases). CDR1 and CDR2 from the germline V gene are MNHEY and SMNVEV (reference sequence). Trimming stripped 6 bases from V and 6 bases from J, with 25 bases between. The CDR3 runs to 17 residues.